This TCR beta chain was found in a study of OX40 agonist ivuxolimab in advanced cancers. Whole-study context: Mean age about 60 years, range roughly 23 to 79; around 80% male.

Anyone with autoimmune disease history or systemic immunosuppression was excluded. The data were produced by immunoSEQ multiplex PCR, yet TCRdb's version contains in-frame clones alone and is incomplete. The repertoire holds 60,000 to 80,000 clones, with over 80% as singletons. Looked up from germline, CDR1 is ENHRY and CDR2 is SYGVKD. V trimming: 5 bases; J trimming: 3 bases; junction bases outside the gene matches: 5. The CDR3 is 14 residues long. General observations from the study: There were, on average, more expanded clones in CD8+ T cells than in CD4+. In the expanded peripheral T cells, antigen specificity was never determined.

In regard to this clone: Its specificity is not known.

Sequenced material: CD4+ or CD8+ T cells sorted from blood, taken in a trial of the OX40 agonist ivuxolimab. This chain uses TRBV10-3 with TRBJ2-3, with 7 bases lining up with TRBD2. The sequence came from an adult with an advanced solid tumor such as melanoma, head and neck, liver or kidney cancer. The CDR3 loop is CAISRGEGTDTQYF. CDR3 in DNA: TGTGCCATCAGTCGGGGGGAGGGTACAGATACGCAGTATTTT.